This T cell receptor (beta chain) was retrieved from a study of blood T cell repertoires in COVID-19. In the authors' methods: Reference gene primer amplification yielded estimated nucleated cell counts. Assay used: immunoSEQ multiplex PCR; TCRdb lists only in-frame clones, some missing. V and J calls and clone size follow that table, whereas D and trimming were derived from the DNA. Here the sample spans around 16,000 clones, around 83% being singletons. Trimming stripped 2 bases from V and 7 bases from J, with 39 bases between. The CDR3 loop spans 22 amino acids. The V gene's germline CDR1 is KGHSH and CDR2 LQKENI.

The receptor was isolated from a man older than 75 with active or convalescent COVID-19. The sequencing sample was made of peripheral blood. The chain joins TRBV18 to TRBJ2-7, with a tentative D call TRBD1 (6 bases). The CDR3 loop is CASSPLNNAPNLNRGSRGEQYF. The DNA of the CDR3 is TGTGCCAGCTCACCATTAAATAACGCCCCAAACCTAAACAGAGGTTCAAGGGGGGAGCAGTACTTC.